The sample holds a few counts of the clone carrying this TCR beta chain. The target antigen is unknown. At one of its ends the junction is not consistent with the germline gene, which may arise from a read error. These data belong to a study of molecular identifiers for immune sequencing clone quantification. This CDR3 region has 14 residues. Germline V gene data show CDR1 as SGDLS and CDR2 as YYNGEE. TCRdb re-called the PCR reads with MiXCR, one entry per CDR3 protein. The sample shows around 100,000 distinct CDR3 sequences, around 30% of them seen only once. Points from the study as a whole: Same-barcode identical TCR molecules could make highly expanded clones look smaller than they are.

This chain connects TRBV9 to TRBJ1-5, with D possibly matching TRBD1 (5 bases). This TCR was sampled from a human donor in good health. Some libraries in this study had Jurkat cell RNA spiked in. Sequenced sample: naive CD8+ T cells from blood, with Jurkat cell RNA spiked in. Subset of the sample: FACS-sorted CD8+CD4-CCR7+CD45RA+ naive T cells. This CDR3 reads CASSTAGTNQPQQF. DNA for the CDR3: TGTGCCAGCAGCACCGCAGGGACCAATCAGCCCCAGCAATTT.